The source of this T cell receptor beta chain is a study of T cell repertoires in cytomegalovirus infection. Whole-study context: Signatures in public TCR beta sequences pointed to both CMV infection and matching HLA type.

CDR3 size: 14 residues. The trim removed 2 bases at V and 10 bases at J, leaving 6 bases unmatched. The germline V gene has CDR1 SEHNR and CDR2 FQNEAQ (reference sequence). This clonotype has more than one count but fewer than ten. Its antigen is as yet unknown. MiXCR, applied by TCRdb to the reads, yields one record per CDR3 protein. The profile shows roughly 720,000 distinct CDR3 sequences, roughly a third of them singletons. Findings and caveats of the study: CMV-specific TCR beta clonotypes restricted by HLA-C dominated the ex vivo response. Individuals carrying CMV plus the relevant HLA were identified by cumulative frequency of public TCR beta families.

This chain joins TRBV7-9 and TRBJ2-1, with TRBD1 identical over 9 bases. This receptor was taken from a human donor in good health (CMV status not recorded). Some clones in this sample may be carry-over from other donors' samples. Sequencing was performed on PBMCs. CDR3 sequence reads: CASSLRTGDGEQFF. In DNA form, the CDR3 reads TGTGCCAGCAGCTTACGGACAGGGGATGGAGAGCAGTTCTTC. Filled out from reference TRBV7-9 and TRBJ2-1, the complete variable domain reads DTGVSQNPRHKITKRGQNVTFRCDPISEHNRLYWYRQTLGQGPEFLTYFQNEAQLEKSRLLSDRFSAERPKGSFSTLEIQRTEQGDSAMYLCASSLRTGDGEQFFGPGTRLTVL.